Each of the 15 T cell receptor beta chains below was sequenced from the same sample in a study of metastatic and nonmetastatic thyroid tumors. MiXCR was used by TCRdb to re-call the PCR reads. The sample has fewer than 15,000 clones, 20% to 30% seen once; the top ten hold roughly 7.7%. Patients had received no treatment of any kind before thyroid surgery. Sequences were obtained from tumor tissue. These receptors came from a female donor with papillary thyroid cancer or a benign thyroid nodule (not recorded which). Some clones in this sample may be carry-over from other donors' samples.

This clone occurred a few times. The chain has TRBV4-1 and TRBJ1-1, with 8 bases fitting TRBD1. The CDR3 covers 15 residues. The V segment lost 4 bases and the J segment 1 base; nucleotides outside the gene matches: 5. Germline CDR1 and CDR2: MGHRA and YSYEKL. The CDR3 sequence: CASSLRGTGNTEAFF. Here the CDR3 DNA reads TGCGCCAGCAGCCTAAGAGGGACAGGGAACACTGAAGCTTTCTTT.

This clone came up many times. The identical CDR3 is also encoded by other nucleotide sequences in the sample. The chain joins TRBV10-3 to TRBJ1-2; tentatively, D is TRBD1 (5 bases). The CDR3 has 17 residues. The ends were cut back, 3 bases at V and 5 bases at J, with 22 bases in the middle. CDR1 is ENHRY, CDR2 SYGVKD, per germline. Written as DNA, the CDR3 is TGTGCCATCAGTGATTTGGGGACCGATACCCCCATTTATGGCTACACCTTC. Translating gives CAISDLGTDTPIYGYTF.

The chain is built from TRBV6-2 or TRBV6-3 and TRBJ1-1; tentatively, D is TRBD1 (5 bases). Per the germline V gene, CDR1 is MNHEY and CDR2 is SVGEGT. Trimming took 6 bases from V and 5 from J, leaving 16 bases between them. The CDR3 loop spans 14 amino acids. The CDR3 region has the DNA TGTGCCAGCAGCCCTCAGGGACGTGGGACTGAAGCTTTCTTT. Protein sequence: CASSPQGRGTEAFF.

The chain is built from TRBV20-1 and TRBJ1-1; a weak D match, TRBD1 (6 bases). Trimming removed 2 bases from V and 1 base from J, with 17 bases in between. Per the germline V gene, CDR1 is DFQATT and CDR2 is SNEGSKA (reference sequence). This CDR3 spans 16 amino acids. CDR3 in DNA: TGCAGTGCTAGACCGTTACACAGGGATAGGAACACTGAAGCTTTCTTT. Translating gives CSARPLHRDRNTEAFF.

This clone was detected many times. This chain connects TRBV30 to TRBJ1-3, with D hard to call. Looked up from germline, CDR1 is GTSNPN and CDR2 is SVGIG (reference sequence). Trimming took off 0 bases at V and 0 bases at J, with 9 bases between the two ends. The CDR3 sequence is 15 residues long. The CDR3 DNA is TGTGCCTGGAGTGTAGGCGGAAACTCTGGAAACACCATATATTTT. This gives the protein CAWSVGGNSGNTIYF.

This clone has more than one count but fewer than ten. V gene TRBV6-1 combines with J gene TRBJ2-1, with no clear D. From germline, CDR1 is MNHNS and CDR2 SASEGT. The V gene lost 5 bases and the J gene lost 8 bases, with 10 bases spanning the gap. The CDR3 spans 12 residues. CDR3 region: CASSRRWDEQFF. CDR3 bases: TGTGCCAGCAGTCGCAGGTGGGATGAGCAGTTCTTC.

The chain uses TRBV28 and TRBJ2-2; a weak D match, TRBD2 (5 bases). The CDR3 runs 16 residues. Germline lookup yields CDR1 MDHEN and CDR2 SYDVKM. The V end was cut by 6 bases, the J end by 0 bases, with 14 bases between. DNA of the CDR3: TGTGCCAGCAGGGACTCTATTTACGCGAACACCGGGGAGCTGTTTTTT. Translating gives CASRDSIYANTGELFF.

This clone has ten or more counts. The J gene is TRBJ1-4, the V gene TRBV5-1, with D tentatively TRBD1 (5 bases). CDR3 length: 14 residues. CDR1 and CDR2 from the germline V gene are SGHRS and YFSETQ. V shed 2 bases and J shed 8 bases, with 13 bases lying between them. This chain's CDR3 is CASSLAGQFEKLFF. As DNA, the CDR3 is TGCGCCAGCAGCTTAGCCGGACAATTCGAAAAACTGTTTTTT. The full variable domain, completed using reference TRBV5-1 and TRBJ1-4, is KAGVTQTPRYLIKTRGQQVTLSCSPISGHRSVSWYQQTPGQGLQFLFEYFSETQRNKGNFPGRFSGRQFSNSRSEMNVSTLELGDSALYLCASSLAGQFEKLFFGSGTQLSVL.

Written as DNA, the CDR3 is TGCAGTGCTTTACACGCGGGGCGAACTGAAGCTTTCTTT. This translates into CSALHAGRTEAFF. The chain carries TRBV20-1 and TRBJ1-1; tentatively, D is TRBD1 (5 bases). This CDR3 region has 13 residues. Germline V gives CDR1 DFQATT, CDR2 SNEGSKA (reference sequence). V dropped 5 bases and J dropped 5 bases, with 15 bases sitting between them.

CDR3 sequence reads: CASTSGRITGELFF. The CDR3, as DNA: TGTGCCAGCACTAGCGGGAGGATCACCGGGGAGCTGTTTTTT. The gene calls are TRBV2 and TRBJ2-2, with 11 nucleotides matching TRBD2. Per the germline V gene, CDR1 is SNHLY and CDR2 is FYNNEI. The ends lost 7 bases at V and 4 bases at J; junction bases unmatched: 2. This CDR3 region has 14 residues.

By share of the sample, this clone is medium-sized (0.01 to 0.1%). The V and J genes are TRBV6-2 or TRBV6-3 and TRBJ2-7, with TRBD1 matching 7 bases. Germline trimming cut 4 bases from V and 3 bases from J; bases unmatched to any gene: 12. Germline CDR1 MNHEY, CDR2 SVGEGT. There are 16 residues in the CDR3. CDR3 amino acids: CASSSLKSGGSYEQYF. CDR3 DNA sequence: TGTGCCAGCAGTTCCCTAAAATCAGGGGGTAGCTACGAGCAGTACTTC.

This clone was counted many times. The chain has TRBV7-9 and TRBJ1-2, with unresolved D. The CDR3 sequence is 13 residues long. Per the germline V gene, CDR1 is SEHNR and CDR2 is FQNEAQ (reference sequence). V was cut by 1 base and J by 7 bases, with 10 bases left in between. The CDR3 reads CASSLEGGVGYTF. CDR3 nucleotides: TGTGCCAGCAGCTTAGAAGGCGGGGTTGGCTACACCTTC.

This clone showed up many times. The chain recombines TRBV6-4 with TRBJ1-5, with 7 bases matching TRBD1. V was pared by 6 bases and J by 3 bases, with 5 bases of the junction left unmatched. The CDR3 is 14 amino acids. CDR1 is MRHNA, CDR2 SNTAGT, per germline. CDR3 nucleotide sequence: TGTGCCAGCAGACAGGGGACCTTCAATCAGCCCCAGCATTTT. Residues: CASRQGTFNQPQHF.

CDR3 sequence (DNA): TGTGCCAGCAGTTTAAGGGGGTTAGCTAGCACAGATACGCAGTATTTT. Amino acids: CASSLRGLASTDTQYF. The chain employs TRBV27 and TRBJ2-3, with D maybe TRBD1 (6 bases). The CDR3 covers 16 residues. Germline CDR1 MNHEY, CDR2 SMNVEV (reference sequence). V dropped 2 bases and J dropped 0 bases, with 12 bases sitting between them.

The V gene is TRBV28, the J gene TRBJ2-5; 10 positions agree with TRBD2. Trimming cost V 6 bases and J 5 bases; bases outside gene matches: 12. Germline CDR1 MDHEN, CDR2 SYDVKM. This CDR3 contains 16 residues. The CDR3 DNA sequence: TGTGCCAGCAGCCCCCCTAGCGGGAGTTTTGGGGAGACCCAGTACTTC. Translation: CASSPPSGSFGETQYF. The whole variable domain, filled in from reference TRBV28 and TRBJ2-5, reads DVKVTQSSRYLVKRTGEKVFLECVQDMDHENMFWYRQDPGLGLRLIYFSYDVKMKEKGDIPEGYSVSREKKERFSLILESASTNQTSMYLCASSPPSGSFGETQYFGPGTRLLVL.